The sequence of this T cell receptor (beta chain) was determined in a study of a mutant IDH1 vaccine in newly diagnosed glioma. Study details: Patients' prior therapy spanned radiotherapy, temozolomide, or both; most underwent both. Study-level findings and limits: The vaccine induced immune responses, and these occurred in roughly 95% of patients.

The CDR3 sequence is 12 residues long. Libraries were prepared by immunoSEQ multiplex PCR; TCRdb keeps only in-frame clonotypes and omits some of them. Of around 53,000 clones in the sample, approximately 84% are singletons; the top ten hold around 4%. Comment on this clone: Its antigen is not identified.

The sample's time point: week 47, end of study. Vaccinated patients received 300 ug of mutant IDH1 20-mer peptide per dose, with topical imiquimod. The V and J genes are TRBV21-1 and TRBJ2-3; the table's TRBD1 call for D was not verified on the DNA. TRBV21-1 is deemed a pseudogene. The sequencing used PBMCs, collected from a glioma patient whose treatment included an IDH1 peptide vaccine. This sequence originates from a woman between 25 and 40 years old with glioma. Some clones in this sample may be carry-over from other donors' samples. In DNA, the CDR3 is TGTGCCAGCAGCAATGGGCGAGATACGCAGTATTTT. Translating gives CASSNGRDTQYF.